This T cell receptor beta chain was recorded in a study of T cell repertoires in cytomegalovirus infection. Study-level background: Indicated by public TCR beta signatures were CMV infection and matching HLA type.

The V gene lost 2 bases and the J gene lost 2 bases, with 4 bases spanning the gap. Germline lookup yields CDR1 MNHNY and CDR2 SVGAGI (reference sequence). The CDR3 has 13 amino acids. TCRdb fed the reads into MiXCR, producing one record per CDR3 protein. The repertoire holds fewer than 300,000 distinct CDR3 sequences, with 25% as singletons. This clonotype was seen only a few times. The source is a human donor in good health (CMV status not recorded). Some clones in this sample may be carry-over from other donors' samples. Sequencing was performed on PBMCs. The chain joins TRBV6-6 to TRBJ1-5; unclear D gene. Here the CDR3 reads CASSYERNQPQHF. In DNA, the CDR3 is TGTGCCAGCAGTTACGAGCGCAATCAGCCCCAGCATTTT.